This TCR beta chain was identified in a study of patients and donors after allogeneic stem cell transplantation. The germline V gene has CDR1 SGHRS and CDR2 YFSETQ. The CDR3 loop spans 14 amino acids. Trimming at V came to 6 bases and at J to 5 bases, leaving 6 bases not matched to a gene. TCRdb analysed the RT-PCR reads with MiXCR anew, one entry per CDR3 protein. The table includes around 200,000 distinct CDR3 sequences, around 41% detected once. The receptor's source is a human donor who was either an allogeneic HSCT recipient or a stem cell or donor lymphocyte infusion donor (not recorded which). It is not recorded whose cells these are; they may come from a transplant donor. The specimen was blood, either unsorted or a sorted T cell fraction (not recorded which). The chain recombines TRBV5-1 with TRBJ1-4, with 8 nucleotides matching TRBD1. Here the CDR3 DNA reads TGCGCCAGCACCAGAGACAGGGGAAATGAAAAACTGTTTTTT. It encodes CASTRDRGNEKLFF.